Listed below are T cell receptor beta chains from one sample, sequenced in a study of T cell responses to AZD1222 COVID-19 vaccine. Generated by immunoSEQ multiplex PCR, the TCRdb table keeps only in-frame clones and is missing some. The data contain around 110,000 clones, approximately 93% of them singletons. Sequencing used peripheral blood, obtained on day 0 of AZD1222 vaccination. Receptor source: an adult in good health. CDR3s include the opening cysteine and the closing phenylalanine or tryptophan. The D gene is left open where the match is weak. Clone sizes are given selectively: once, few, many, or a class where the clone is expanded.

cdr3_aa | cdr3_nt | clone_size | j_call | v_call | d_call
CASSLAQGQAHYGYTF | TGCGCCAGCAGCCTCGCCCAGGGACAGGCACACTATGGCTACACCTTC | NA | TRBJ1-2 | TRBV4-1 | TRBD1
CSVADISGNTIYF | TGCAGCGTTGCTGACATCTCTGGAAACACCATATATTTT | NA | TRBJ1-3 | TRBV29-1 | NA
CASSLGRLTSGRNTGELFF | TGTGCCAGCAGCTTAGGGCGCCTTACTAGCGGGAGGAACACCGGGGAGCTGTTTTTT | once | TRBJ2-2 | TRBV11-2 | TRBD2
CATRPGGNLNTGELFF | TGCGCCACCCGCCCTGGGGGGAATTTAAACACCGGGGAGCTGTTTTTT | NA | TRBJ2-2 | TRBV5-1 | NA
CASRTGGETQYF | TGTGCCAGCAGAACGGGGGGAGAGACCCAGTACTTC | NA | TRBJ2-5 | TRBV12-3/TRBV12-4 | TRBD2
CASSQRDRGGAFGEAFF | TGTGCCAGCAGCCAACGGGACCGCGGAGGGGCCTTCGGGGAAGCTTTCTTT | NA | TRBJ1-1 | TRBV3-1/TRBV3-2 | NA
CASSFPNGYTF | TGTGCCAGCAGTTTCCCGAATGGCTACACCTTC | NA | TRBJ1-2 | TRBV28 | NA
CASSLSPRQLYGYTF | TGTGCCAGCAGTTTATCTCCCCGACAGCTCTATGGCTACACCTTC | NA | TRBJ1-2 | TRBV27 | NA
CASSSDRWDTEAFF | TGTGCCAGCAGTTCGGACAGGTGGGACACTGAAGCTTTCTTT | NA | TRBJ1-1 | TRBV2 | TRBD1
CASSVGVGQFSGNAIYF | TGTGCCAGCAGCGTAGGGGTCGGTCAGTTCTCTGGAAACGCCATATATTTT | NA | TRBJ1-3 | TRBV9 | NA
CASSFTGTGVYEQYF | TGTGCCAGCAGCTTTACCGGGACAGGGGTCTACGAGCAGTACTTC | NA | TRBJ2-7 | TRBV7-9 | TRBD1
CASSLGMTGGKYGYTF | TGTGCCAGCAGCCTGGGGATGACAGGAGGAAAGTATGGCTACACCTTC | NA | TRBJ1-2 | TRBV28 | NA
CASSRGGWSGQPQHF | TGTGCCAGCAGTCGTGGGGGATGGTCTGGGCAGCCCCAGCATTTT | NA | TRBJ1-5 | TRBV6-6 | NA
CASRSGTSEYNEQFF | TGTGCCAGTAGGTCCGGGACTAGCGAATACAATGAGCAGTTCTTC | NA | TRBJ2-1 | TRBV19 | TRBD2
CASKRGGQGRWETQYF | TGTGCCAGCAAGAGAGGGGGACAGGGAAGGTGGGAGACCCAGTACTTC | NA | TRBJ2-5 | TRBV7-2 | TRBD1
CASSKQQGGNQPQHF | TGTGCCAGCAGTAAACAACAGGGGGGCAATCAGCCCCAGCATTTT | NA | TRBJ1-5 | TRBV6-5 | TRBD1
CASSLPRGELPNQPQHF | TGTGCCAGCTCTCTTCCACGGGGGGAGCTGCCCAATCAGCCCCAGCATTTT | NA | TRBJ1-5 | TRBV28 | NA
CASSFRQGVQFGYTF | TGTGCCAGCAGCTTTAGACAGGGGGTCCAGTTTGGCTACACCTTC | NA | TRBJ1-2 | TRBV7-2 | TRBD1
CAAAIPGGNEQFF | TGTGCCGCTGCTATACCCGGCGGCAATGAGCAGTTCTTC | NA | TRBJ2-1 | TRBV24-1 | NA
CASSSRTSGGTGELFF | TGTGCCAGCAGCTCTCGGACTAGCGGCGGCACCGGGGAGCTGTTTTTT | NA | TRBJ2-2 | TRBV7-7 | TRBD2
CASSLQGSNSPLHF | TGTGCCAGCAGTTTACAGGGTTCGAATTCACCCCTCCACTTT | NA | TRBJ1-6 | TRBV27 | NA
CASSLSQGDPTIGYTF | TGTGCCAGCAGTTTATCTCAGGGGGATCCAACTATTGGCTACACCTTC | NA | TRBJ1-2 | TRBV27 | TRBD1
CASNIPSTDTQYF | TGTGCCAGCAATATCCCAAGCACAGATACGCAGTATTTT | NA | TRBJ2-3 | TRBV27 | NA
CASRPRDSMEKLFF | TGTGCCAGCCGGCCCAGAGATTCGATGGAAAAACTGTTTTTT | NA | TRBJ1-4 | TRBV27 | NA
CASSQAGSGELFF | TGTGCCAGCAGTCAAGCTGGTAGCGGGGAGCTGTTTTTT | NA | TRBJ2-2 | TRBV7-3 | NA
CASSLLTEAFF | TGTGCCAGCAGTTTACTCACTGAAGCTTTCTTT | NA | TRBJ1-1 | TRBV28 | NA
CASSLGFGTGILSNQPQHF | TGTGCTAGCAGCTTAGGTTTCGGGACAGGGATTCTTAGTAATCAGCCCCAGCATTTT | once | TRBJ1-5 | TRBV7-7 | TRBD1
CASRFLNRGRGVYTEAFF | TGTGCCAGCAGATTTCTGAATCGTGGTCGGGGCGTTTACACTGAAGCTTTCTTT | NA | TRBJ1-1 | TRBV28 | NA
CASSYRVETEAFF | TGTGCCAGCAGTTACAGGGTTGAGACTGAAGCTTTCTTT | NA | TRBJ1-1 | TRBV2 | NA
CASSPTEGLRNEQFF | TGTGCCAGCAGCCCTACCGAGGGGCTGCGGAATGAGCAGTTCTTC | NA | TRBJ2-1 | TRBV11-3 | NA
CASSYSDSSTDTQYF | TGTGCCAGCAGTTACTCGGACAGTAGCACAGATACGCAGTATTTT | NA | TRBJ2-3 | TRBV6-5 | NA
CATLGGPTQPQHF | TGTGCCACCCTAGGGGGTCCTACCCAGCCCCAGCATTTT | NA | TRBJ1-5 | TRBV28 | NA
CASSYDRAAEAFF | TGTGCCAGCAGCTACGACAGGGCAGCTGAAGCTTTCTTT | NA | TRBJ1-1 | TRBV7-8 | TRBD1
CASSSPQWADTQYF | TGTGCCAGCAGCTCCCCTCAGTGGGCAGATACGCAGTATTTT | NA | TRBJ2-3 | TRBV7-9 | NA
CASSPRGLAGAYNEQFF | TGTGCCAGCAGTCCCCGGGGGCTAGCGGGAGCGTACAATGAGCAGTTCTTC | NA | TRBJ2-1 | TRBV27 | TRBD2
CASSQDPRWESNF | TGTGCCAGCAGCCAAGATCCTAGGTGGGAGTCTAACTTC | NA | TRBJ2-5 | TRBV14 | NA
CASTGTSGSTDTQYF | TGTGCCAGCACCGGGACTAGCGGGAGCACAGATACGCAGTATTTT | NA | TRBJ2-3 | TRBV3-1/TRBV3-2 | TRBD2
CASSFEVETQYF | TGCGCCAGCAGCTTTGAGGTAGAGACCCAGTACTTC | NA | TRBJ2-5 | TRBV5-1 | NA
CASSLGLAGGIIQETQYF | TGTGCCAGCAGCCTCGGACTAGCGGGAGGAATTATCCAAGAGACCCAGTACTTC | NA | TRBJ2-5 | TRBV3-1/TRBV3-2 | TRBD2
CASSQWYEQYF | TGTGCCAGCAGCCAGTGGTACGAGCAGTACTTC | NA | TRBJ2-7 | TRBV3-1/TRBV3-2 | NA
CASSQEGLALYEQFF | TGTGCCAGCAGCCAAGAGGGACTAGCTCTCTATGAGCAGTTCTTC | NA | TRBJ2-1 | TRBV3-1/TRBV3-2 | TRBD2
CASSPRTGSFIYGYTF | TGTGCCAGCAGCCCGCGGACAGGCAGCTTTATCTATGGCTACACCTTC | NA | TRBJ1-2 | TRBV7-9 | TRBD1
CAISRVTSTDTQYF | TGTGCCATCAGTCGGGTAACTAGCACAGATACGCAGTATTTT | NA | TRBJ2-3 | TRBV10-3 | NA
CASSPERGDYTEAFF | TGTGCCAGCAGCCCAGAGCGGGGGGACTACACTGAAGCTTTCTTT | NA | TRBJ1-1 | TRBV7-9 | NA
CASSYPGSLYNEQFF | TGCGCCAGCAGCTACCCGGGATCGTTATACAATGAGCAGTTCTTC | NA | TRBJ2-1 | TRBV5-1 | NA
CASSVTGRGAQYF | TGTGCCAGCAGCGTCACAGGGCGAGGGGCCCAGTACTTC | NA | TRBJ2-5 | TRBV7-9 | NA
CASREVPQGYTF | TGTGCCAGCAGGGAGGTGCCACAGGGCTACACCTTC | NA | TRBJ1-2 | TRBV28 | NA
CASSGQGAGGYTF | TGTGCCAGTAGCGGACAGGGGGCAGGTGGCTACACCTTC | NA | TRBJ1-2 | TRBV19 | TRBD1
CASSRDLNQPQHF | TGTGCCAGCAGCCGGGACCTTAATCAGCCCCAGCATTTT | NA | TRBJ1-5 | TRBV28 | NA